These 31 T cell receptor beta chains originate from one sample sequenced in a study of siplizumab effects on memory and regulatory T cells. Some clones are missing from TCRdb's copy, which holds only in-frame ones; the method was immunoSEQ multiplex PCR. The sample contains roughly 60,000 clones, 85% to 95% of which appear only once. Sample: CD8+ T cells sorted from blood. The receptors here all came from a human donor in good health.

This clone showed up just once. V is TRBV9 and J is TRBJ1-5; no clear D gene. Germline V CDR1 and CDR2: SGDLS, YYNGEE. Trimming shortened V by 1 base and J by 4 bases, and 15 bases separated the two germline ends. There are 16 residues in the CDR3. CDR3 sequence reads: CASSVSGPRPNQPQHF. Written as DNA, the CDR3 is TGTGCCAGCAGCGTATCCGGGCCGCGGCCGAATCAGCCCCAGCATTTT.

This rearrangement joins TRBV19 to TRBJ2-7; possible D gene TRBD1, 6 bases. The CDR3 contains 13 residues. Germline V gene lookup returns CDR1 LNHDA and CDR2 SQIVND (reference sequence). V was pared by 5 bases and J by 2 bases, with 10 bases between. The CDR3 spells CASSPGATYEQYF. In DNA, the CDR3 is TGTGCCAGTAGTCCAGGGGCTACCTACGAGCAGTACTTC.

The chain carries TRBV19 and TRBJ2-7; tentatively, D is TRBD1 (6 bases). The CDR3 length is 13 residues. Germline-derived CDR1 and CDR2 are LNHDA and SQIVND (reference sequence). V lost 6 bases and J 3 bases, leaving 12 bases between the germline ends. DNA for the CDR3: TGTGCCAGTAGGGGGGACATTATCTACGAGCAGTACTTC. Protein: CASRGDIIYEQYF. Combining the CDR3 with reference TRBV19 and TRBJ2-7 gives the whole variable domain DGGITQSPKYLFRKEGQNVTLSCEQNLNHDAMYWYRQDPGQGLRLIYYSQIVNDFQKGDIAEGYSVSREKKESFPLTVTSAQKNPTAFYLCASRGDIIYEQYFGPGTRLTVT.

This rearrangement joins TRBV27 to TRBJ2-1; 7 positions agree with TRBD2. V dropped 1 base and J dropped 9; count of bases not matched to a gene: 3. Germline V gives CDR1 MNHEY, CDR2 SMNVEV (reference sequence). The CDR3 extends over 13 amino acids. This CDR3 is CASSLLRGSEQFF. CDR3 sequence (DNA): TGTGCCAGCAGTTTATTGCGGGGGAGTGAGCAGTTCTTC.

The V and J genes are TRBV5-1 and TRBJ1-1, with D possibly TRBD1 on 5 matching bases. Germline loops: CDR1 SGHRS, CDR2 YFSETQ. The CDR3 loop spans 14 amino acids. With 4 bases removed from V and 0 bases from J, the gap between germline ends came to 10 bases. This CDR3 reads CASSQADMNTEAFF. CDR3 coding DNA: TGCGCCAGCAGCCAAGCGGACATGAACACTGAAGCTTTCTTT.

The V and J genes are TRBV7-2 and TRBJ2-3; 8 bases line up with TRBD1. Per the germline V gene, CDR1 is SGHTA and CDR2 is FQGNSA. The CDR3 extends over 17 amino acids. The V segment lost 1 base and the J segment 6 bases; nucleotides outside the gene matches: 12. The CDR3 is CASSLVVLGQGVDTQYF. The CDR3 region has the DNA TGTGCCAGCAGCTTAGTTGTGCTTGGACAGGGTGTTGATACGCAGTATTTT.

The chain carries TRBV27 and TRBJ2-7; the match to TRBD1 covers 9 bases. CDR1 is MNHEY and CDR2 is SMNVEV in the germline V gene (reference sequence). There are 16 residues in the CDR3. V dropped 0 bases and J dropped 2; count of bases not matched to a gene: 5. CDR3 DNA sequence: TGTGCCAGCAGTTTATCGGTTCGACAGGGGGCCTACGAGCAGTACTTC. Protein product: CASSLSVRQGAYEQYF.

This sequence joins TRBV7-3 and TRBJ2-2, with 10 bases matching TRBD2. CDR3 length: 17 amino acids. V dropped 1 base and J dropped 4; count of bases not matched to a gene: 6. Germline V gives CDR1 SGHTA, CDR2 FQGTGA. DNA for the CDR3: TGTGCCAGCAGCTTAAGGCTAGCGGGAGCGGGCACCGGGGAGCTGTTTTTT. It is translated as CASSLRLAGAGTGELFF.

The V gene is TRBV28, the J gene TRBJ2-1; 11 positions match TRBD2. CDR1 MDHEN and CDR2 SYDVKM come from the germline V gene. The CDR3 contains 16 residues. J gave up 2 bases and V 6 bases, and 6 bases lay outside the gene matches. The CDR3 loop reads CASRYLAGGAYNEQFF. The DNA of the CDR3 is TGTGCCAGCAGATACCTAGCGGGAGGAGCCTACAATGAGCAGTTCTTC.

The V gene is TRBV27, the J gene TRBJ2-5, with 7 bases matching TRBD1. Germline assignment: CDR1 MNHEY and CDR2 SMNVEV (reference sequence). There are 14 residues in the CDR3. V lost 4 bases and J lost 5; bases outside the gene matches: 7. CDR3 sequence reads: CASSYRDSAETQYF. The CDR3 region has the DNA TGTGCCAGCAGTTACCGGGACAGTGCGGAGACCCAGTACTTC.

The genes are TRBV27 and TRBJ2-1; 7 bases are a match to TRBD1. Trimming took 6 bases from V and 1 from J; bases not matched to a gene: 6. The CDR3 covers 15 residues. The V gene's germline CDR1 is MNHEY and CDR2 SMNVEV (reference sequence). CDR3 amino acids: CASSLGGRSYNEQFF. The CDR3 bases are TGTGCCAGCAGCTTAGGGGGCCGTTCCTACAATGAGCAGTTCTTC.

The chain joins TRBV7-2 to TRBJ1-1; D ambiguous. The V gene's germline CDR1 is SGHTA and CDR2 FQGNSA. V gave up 2 bases and J gave up 1 base, with 11 bases separating them. This CDR3 has 15 residues. The CDR3 loop reads CASSLSGWENTEAFF. The CDR3 DNA is TGTGCCAGCAGCTTATCGGGTTGGGAGAACACTGAAGCTTTCTTT. The whole variable domain, remainder taken from reference TRBV7-2 and TRBJ1-1, is GAGVSQSPSNKVTEKGKDVELRCDPISGHTALYWYRQSLGQGLEFLIYFQGNSAPDKSGLPSDRFSAERTGGSVSTLTIQRTQQEDSAVYLCASSLSGWENTEAFFGQGTRLTVV.

The chain employs TRBV4-1 and TRBJ1-4, with D unclear. Trimming left V 0 bases short and J 0 bases short, with 11 bases between. CDR3 length equals 17 residues. The germline gives CDR1 MGHRA, CDR2 YSYEKL. CDR3 in DNA: TGCGCCAGCAGCCAAGAAGAGGTTCTCGCAACTAATGAAAAACTGTTTTTT. Encoded protein: CASSQEEVLATNEKLFF.

V usage is TRBV5-1 and J usage is TRBJ1-2; D not resolved. Germline V gene data show CDR1 as SGHRS and CDR2 as YFSETQ. This CDR3 comprises 15 residues. The V end was cut by 0 bases, the J end by 4 bases, with 13 bases between. The chain's CDR3 is CASSLDRGSSYGYTF. Here the CDR3 DNA reads TGCGCCAGCAGCTTGGATCGGGGATCGAGCTATGGCTACACCTTC.

In this sample, this clone turned up once. V gene TRBV7-3 combines with J gene TRBJ1-5; TRBD1 might be the D (5 bases). The CDR3 is 19 amino acids. Trimming pared 2 bases from V and 4 bases from J, leaving 24 bases between. Germline CDR1 is SGHTA and CDR2 is FQGTGA. The CDR3 DNA sequence: TGTGCCAGCAGCTTATTCGCCCCAGGGCCATCACCACAAAATCAGCCCCAGCATTTT. Its protein product is CASSLFAPGPSPQNQPQHF.

The rearrangement links TRBV7-2 to TRBJ2-3; D is undetermined. Trimming cost V 6 bases and J 5 bases, with 12 bases left between them. CDR1 is SGHTA, CDR2 FQGNSA, per germline. The CDR3 is 13 amino acids. For the CDR3, the DNA is TGTGCCAGCAGACCCGAGCTGGGAGATACGCAGTATTTT. Translating it yields CASRPELGDTQYF.

This chain connects TRBV5-6 to TRBJ1-1, with 7 bases matching TRBD1. CDR1 and CDR2 from the germline V gene are SGHDT and YYEEEE. The CDR3 spans 14 residues. The J segment lost 6 bases and the V segment lost 2 bases, leaving 7 bases of the junction unmatched. The CDR3 is CASSFTGQLAEAFF. CDR3 nucleotide sequence: TGTGCCAGCAGCTTTACGGGACAGTTGGCTGAAGCTTTCTTT.

The rearrangement uses TRBV27 and TRBJ2-7; TRBD2 matches at 11 bases. The germline V gene has CDR1 MNHEY and CDR2 SMNVEV (reference sequence). The CDR3 contains 15 residues. V shed 3 bases, J shed 3 bases, and the junction held 4 bases outside the gene matches. The CDR3 protein is CASSFTTSGSYEQYF. The CDR3 DNA reads as TGTGCCAGCAGTTTCACAACTAGCGGGAGCTACGAGCAGTACTTC.

V usage is TRBV10-1 and J usage is TRBJ2-3; 10 bases map to TRBD2. The junction had 2 bases not matched to a gene; V was cut back by 2 bases and J by 6 bases. This CDR3 is built from 14 residues. CDR1 WNHNN and CDR2 SYGVQD come from the germline V gene (reference sequence). CDR3 in DNA: TGCGCCAGCAGTGAGACTAGCGGGAAGGATACGCAGTATTTT. Its protein product is CASSETSGKDTQYF.

The rearrangement uses TRBV7-2 and TRBJ1-4, with 8 bases fitting TRBD1. This CDR3 comprises 14 residues. The germline V gene encodes CDR1 SGHTA and CDR2 FQGNSA. J was trimmed by 7 bases and V by 5 bases; bases with no gene match: 6. CDR3 loop: CASSPDREGEKLFF. For the CDR3, the DNA is TGTGCCAGCAGCCCGGACAGGGAGGGTGAAAAACTGTTTTTT.

This rearrangement joins TRBV5-1 to TRBJ2-7; TRBD1 aligns across 7 bases. Germline CDR1 SGHRS, CDR2 YFSETQ. V lost 3 bases, J lost 3 bases, and 9 bases stayed unmatched. The length of the CDR3 is 15 residues. The CDR3 sequence: CASSSVQGIFYEQYF. The CDR3, as DNA: TGCGCCAGCAGCTCCGTACAGGGGATATTCTACGAGCAGTACTTC.

In this sample, this clone turned up once. J is TRBJ1-4 and V is TRBV5-4; D remains ambiguous. The CDR3 consists of 14 residues. V gave up 0 bases and J gave up 6 bases, with 9 bases separating them. The germline CDR1 and CDR2 sequences are SGHNT and YYREEE (reference sequence). Written as DNA, the CDR3 is TGTGCCAGCAGCTTGGATAGGGAAGATGAAAAACTGTTTTTT. This codes for CASSLDREDEKLFF.

The V and J genes are TRBV7-9 and TRBJ2-3; D not resolved. The germline V and J ends were trimmed by 3 bases and 1 base, with 5 bases remaining between them. The CDR3 contains 13 residues. CDR1 and CDR2 (germline): SEHNR, FQNEAQ (reference sequence). DNA for the CDR3: TGTGCCAGCAGCTTGGTCGGCACAGATACGCAGTATTTT. The encoded protein is CASSLVGTDTQYF.

The V and J genes are TRBV25-1 and TRBJ2-7, with D hard to call. Germline assignment: CDR1 MGHDK and CDR2 SYGVNS. This CDR3 spans 13 amino acids. V gave up 8 bases and J gave up 1 base, with 12 bases separating them. The CDR3 DNA follows: TGTGCCAGCGCCTCCATCTCATCCTACGAGCAGTACTTC. This sequence encodes CASASISSYEQYF.

This clone has a single count. V gene TRBV29-1 combines with J gene TRBJ2-5; the match to TRBD2 covers 10 bases. In germline, CDR1 is SQVTM, CDR2 ANQGSEA. With 5 bases clipped from V and 5 bases from J, the junction kept 8 bases outside the gene matches. The CDR3 is made up of 14 amino acids. CDR3 amino acids: CSVLGLAGAETQYF. CDR3 nucleotide sequence: TGCAGCGTTTTGGGCCTAGCGGGAGCTGAGACCCAGTACTTC.

V and J are TRBV6-1 and TRBJ1-4; tentatively, D is TRBD1 (6 bases). The CDR3 is made up of 15 amino acids. Trimming took off 4 bases at V and 2 bases at J, with 11 bases between the two ends. Germline loops: CDR1 MNHNS, CDR2 SASEGT. In DNA form, the CDR3 reads TGTGCCAGCAGTGTTAACAGGGTGACTAATGAAAAACTGTTTTTT. Protein product: CASSVNRVTNEKLFF.

V gene TRBV28 combines with J gene TRBJ2-7, with unresolved D. The CDR3 has 14 residues. V dropped 6 bases and J dropped 1 base, with 13 bases sitting between them. Germline CDR1 is MDHEN and CDR2 is SYDVKM. The CDR3 here is CASRLPGISYEQYF. Here the CDR3 DNA reads TGTGCCAGCAGGTTGCCAGGTATATCCTACGAGCAGTACTTC.

The chain joins TRBV5-1 to TRBJ2-7, with 13 bases identical to TRBD2. The CDR3 length is 16 residues. Germline V gene sequence: CDR1 SGHRS, CDR2 YFSETQ. J lost 2 bases, V lost 1 base, and 3 bases had no gene match. The DNA of the CDR3 is TGCGCCAGCAGCTTGAGGACTAGCGGGAGCCCCTACGAGCAGTACTTC. This codes for CASSLRTSGSPYEQYF.

This rearrangement joins TRBV29-1 to TRBJ2-5, with D hard to call. The length of the CDR3 is 12 residues. The V end lost 6 bases, the J end lost 1 base, and 9 bases lay between the germline ends. Germline assignment: CDR1 SQVTM and CDR2 ANQGSEA. The CDR3 coding sequence is TGCAGCGTGGGTGCGGTCCAAGAGACCCAGTACTTC. Translated, it gives CSVGAVQETQYF.

This clone showed up just once. V is TRBV15 and J is TRBJ2-1; 8 nucleotides line up with TRBD2. Germline V gene data show CDR1 as LNHNV and CDR2 as YYDKDF (reference sequence). The CDR3 spans 16 residues. Trimming removed 0 bases from V and 7 bases from J; junction bases left unmatched: 8. The CDR3 DNA follows: TGTGCCACCAGCAGAGATGGCGGGGGGCGTACGAATGAGCAGTTCTTC. Translating it yields CATSRDGGGRTNEQFF. Using reference TRBV15 and TRBJ2-1 for the parts outside the CDR3, the full variable domain is DAMVIQNPRYQVTQFGKPVTLSCSQTLNHNVMYWYQQKSSQAPKLLFHYYDKDFNNEADTPDNFQSRRPNTSFCFLDIRSPGLGDTAMYLCATSRDGGGRTNEQFFGPGTRLTVL.

V and J are TRBV13 and TRBJ1-1; no clear D. CDR1 is PRHDT, CDR2 FYEKMQ, per germline (reference sequence). This CDR3 has 13 residues. V was trimmed by 0 bases and J by 6 bases, leaving 8 bases between them. CDR3 loop: CASSLGLQAEAFF. CDR3 nucleotide sequence: TGTGCCAGCAGCTTAGGCCTTCAGGCTGAAGCTTTCTTT.